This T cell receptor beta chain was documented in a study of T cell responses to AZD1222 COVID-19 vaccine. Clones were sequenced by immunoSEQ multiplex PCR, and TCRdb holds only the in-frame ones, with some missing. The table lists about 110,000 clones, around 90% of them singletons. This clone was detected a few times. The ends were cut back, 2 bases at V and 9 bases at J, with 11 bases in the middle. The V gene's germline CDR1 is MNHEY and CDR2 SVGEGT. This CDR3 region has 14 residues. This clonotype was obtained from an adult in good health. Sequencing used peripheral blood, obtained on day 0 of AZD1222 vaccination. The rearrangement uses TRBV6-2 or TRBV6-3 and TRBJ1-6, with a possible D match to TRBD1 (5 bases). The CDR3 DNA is TGTGCCAGCAGTTACCTGGGGCAGGGTTCACCCCTCCACTTT. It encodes CASSYLGQGSPLHF.